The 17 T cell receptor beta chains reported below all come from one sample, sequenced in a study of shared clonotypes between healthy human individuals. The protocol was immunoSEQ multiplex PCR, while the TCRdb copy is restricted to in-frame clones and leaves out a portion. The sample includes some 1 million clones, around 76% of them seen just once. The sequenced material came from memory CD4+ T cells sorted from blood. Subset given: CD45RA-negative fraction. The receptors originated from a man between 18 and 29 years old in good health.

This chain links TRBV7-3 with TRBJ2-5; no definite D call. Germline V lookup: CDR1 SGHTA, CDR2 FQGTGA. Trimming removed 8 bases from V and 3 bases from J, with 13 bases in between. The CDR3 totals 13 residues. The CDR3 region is CASSKGREETQYF. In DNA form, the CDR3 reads TGTGCCAGCTCTAAGGGTCGGGAAGAGACCCAGTACTTC.

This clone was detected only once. CDR3 nucleotide sequence: TGTGCCAGCTCACTCGATGCAGGGGGCCTAAATGGCTACACCTTC. Encoded protein: CASSLDAGGLNGYTF. The gene calls are TRBV18 and TRBJ1-2; 8 bases agree with TRBD1. CDR1 and CDR2 (germline): KGHSH, LQKENI. Trimming at V came to 4 bases and at J to 6 bases, leaving 10 bases not matched to a gene. CDR3 size: 15 residues.

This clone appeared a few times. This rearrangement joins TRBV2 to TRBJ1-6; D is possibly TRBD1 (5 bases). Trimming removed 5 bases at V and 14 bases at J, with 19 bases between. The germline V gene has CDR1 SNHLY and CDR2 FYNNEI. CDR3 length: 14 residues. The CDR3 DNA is TGTGCCAGCAGTCCACATTCTCCTGAGGGGACCCTCCACTTT. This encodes CASSPHSPEGTLHF. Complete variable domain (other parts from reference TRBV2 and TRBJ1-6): EPEVTQTPSHQVTQMGQEVILRCVPISNHLYFYWYRQILGQKVEFLVSFYNNEISEKSEIFDDQFSVERPDGSNFTLKIRSTKLEDSAMYFCASSPHSPEGTLHFGNGTRLTVT.

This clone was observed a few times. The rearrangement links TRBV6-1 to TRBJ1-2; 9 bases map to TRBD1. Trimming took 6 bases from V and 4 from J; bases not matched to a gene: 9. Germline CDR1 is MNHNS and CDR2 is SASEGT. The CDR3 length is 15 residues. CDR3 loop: CASRRETGGVYGYTF. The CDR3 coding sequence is TGTGCCAGCAGGAGAGAGACAGGGGGAGTCTATGGCTACACCTTC.

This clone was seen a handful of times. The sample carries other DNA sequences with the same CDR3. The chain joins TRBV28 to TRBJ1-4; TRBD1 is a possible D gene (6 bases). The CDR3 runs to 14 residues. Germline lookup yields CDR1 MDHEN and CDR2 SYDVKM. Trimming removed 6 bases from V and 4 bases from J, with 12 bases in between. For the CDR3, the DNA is TGTGCCAGCAGCTCGGGACAACTTAATGAAAAACTGTTTTTT. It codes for CASSSGQLNEKLFF. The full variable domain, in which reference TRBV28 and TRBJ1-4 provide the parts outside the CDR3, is DVKVTQSSRYLVKRTGEKVFLECVQDMDHENMFWYRQDPGLGLRLIYFSYDVKMKEKGDIPEGYSVSREKKERFSLILESASTNQTSMYLCASSSGQLNEKLFFGSGTQLSVL.

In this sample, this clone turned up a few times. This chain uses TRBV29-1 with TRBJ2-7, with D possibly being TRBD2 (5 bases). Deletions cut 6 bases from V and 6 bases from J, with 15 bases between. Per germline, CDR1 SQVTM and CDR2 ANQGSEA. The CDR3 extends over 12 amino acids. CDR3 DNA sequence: TGCAGCGTCGGCCTCCCGGGAATCGAGCAGTACTTC. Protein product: CSVGLPGIEQYF.

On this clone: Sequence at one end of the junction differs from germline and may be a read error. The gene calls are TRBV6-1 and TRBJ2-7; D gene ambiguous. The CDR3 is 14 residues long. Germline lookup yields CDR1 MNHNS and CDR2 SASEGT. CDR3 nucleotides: TGTGCCAGCAGTGACGGTATAGCAGGCCGAGGATCGGACTTC. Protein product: CASSDGIAGRGSDF.

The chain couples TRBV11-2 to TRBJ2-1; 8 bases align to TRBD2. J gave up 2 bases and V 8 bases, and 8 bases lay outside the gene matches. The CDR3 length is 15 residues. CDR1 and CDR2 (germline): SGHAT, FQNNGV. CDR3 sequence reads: CASRRPGGAYNEQFF. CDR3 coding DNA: TGTGCCAGCCGTCGGCCGGGGGGGGCCTACAATGAGCAGTTCTTC.

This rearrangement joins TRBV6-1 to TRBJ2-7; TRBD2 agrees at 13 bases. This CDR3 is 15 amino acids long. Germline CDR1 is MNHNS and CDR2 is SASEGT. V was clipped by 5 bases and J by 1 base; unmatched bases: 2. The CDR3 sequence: CASSLTSGGSYEQYF. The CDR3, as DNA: TGTGCCAGCAGTCTGACTAGCGGGGGGTCCTACGAGCAGTACTTC.

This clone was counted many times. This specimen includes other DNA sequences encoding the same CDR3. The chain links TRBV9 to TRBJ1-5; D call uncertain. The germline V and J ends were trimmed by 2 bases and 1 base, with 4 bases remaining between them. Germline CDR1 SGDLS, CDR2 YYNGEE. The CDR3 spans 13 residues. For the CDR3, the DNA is TGTGCCAGCAGCGTTGGAAGCAATCAGCCCCAGCATTTT. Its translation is CASSVGSNQPQHF.

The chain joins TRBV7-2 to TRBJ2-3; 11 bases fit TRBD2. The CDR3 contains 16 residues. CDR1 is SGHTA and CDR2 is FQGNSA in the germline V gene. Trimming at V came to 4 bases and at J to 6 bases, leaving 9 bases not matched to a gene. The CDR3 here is CASSSRLAGRGDTQYF. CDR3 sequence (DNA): TGTGCCAGCAGCTCTCGACTAGCGGGAAGGGGGGATACGCAGTATTTT.

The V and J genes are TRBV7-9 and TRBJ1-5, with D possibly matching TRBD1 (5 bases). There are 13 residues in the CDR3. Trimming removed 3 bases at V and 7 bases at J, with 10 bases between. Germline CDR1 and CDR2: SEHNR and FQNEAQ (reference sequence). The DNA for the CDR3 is TGTGCCAGCAGCTTCCAGGGAGACCAGCCCCAGCATTTT. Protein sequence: CASSFQGDQPQHF.

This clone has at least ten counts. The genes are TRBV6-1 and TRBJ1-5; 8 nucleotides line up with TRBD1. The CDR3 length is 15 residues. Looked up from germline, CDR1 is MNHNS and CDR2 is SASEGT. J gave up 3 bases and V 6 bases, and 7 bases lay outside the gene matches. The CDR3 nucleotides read TGTGCCAGCAGACAGACAGGGGTCTTCAATCAGCCCCAGCATTTT. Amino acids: CASRQTGVFNQPQHF.

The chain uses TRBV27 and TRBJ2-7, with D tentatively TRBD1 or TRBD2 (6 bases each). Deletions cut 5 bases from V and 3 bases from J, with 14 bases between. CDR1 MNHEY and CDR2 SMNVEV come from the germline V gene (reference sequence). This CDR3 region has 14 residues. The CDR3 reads CASSLSGGHYEQYF. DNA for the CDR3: TGTGCCAGCAGTCTCTCTGGGGGGCACTACGAGCAGTACTTC.

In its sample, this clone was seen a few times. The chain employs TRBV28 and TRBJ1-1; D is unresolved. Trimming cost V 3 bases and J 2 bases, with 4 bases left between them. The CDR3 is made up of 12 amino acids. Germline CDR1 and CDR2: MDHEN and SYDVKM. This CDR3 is CASSFVNTEAFF. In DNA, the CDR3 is TGTGCCAGCAGTTTCGTAAACACTGAAGCTTTCTTT. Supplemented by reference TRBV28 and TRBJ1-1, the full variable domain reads DVKVTQSSRYLVKRTGEKVFLECVQDMDHENMFWYRQDPGLGLRLIYFSYDVKMKEKGDIPEGYSVSREKKERFSLILESASTNQTSMYLCASSFVNTEAFFGQGTRLTVV.

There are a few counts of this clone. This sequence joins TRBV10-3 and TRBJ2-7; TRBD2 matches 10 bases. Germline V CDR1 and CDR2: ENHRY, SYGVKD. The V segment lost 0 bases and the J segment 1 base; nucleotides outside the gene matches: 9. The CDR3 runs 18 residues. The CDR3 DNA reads TGTGCCATCAGTGAGTCGAGCGGGAGGGCTAAAAAATCCTACGAGCAGTACTTC. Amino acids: CAISESSGRAKKSYEQYF.

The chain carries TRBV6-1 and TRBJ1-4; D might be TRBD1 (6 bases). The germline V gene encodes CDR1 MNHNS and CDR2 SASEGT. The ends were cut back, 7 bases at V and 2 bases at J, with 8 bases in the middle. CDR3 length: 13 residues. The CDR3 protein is CASITGTNEKLFF. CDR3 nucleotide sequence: TGTGCCAGCATTACAGGGACTAATGAAAAACTGTTTTTT.